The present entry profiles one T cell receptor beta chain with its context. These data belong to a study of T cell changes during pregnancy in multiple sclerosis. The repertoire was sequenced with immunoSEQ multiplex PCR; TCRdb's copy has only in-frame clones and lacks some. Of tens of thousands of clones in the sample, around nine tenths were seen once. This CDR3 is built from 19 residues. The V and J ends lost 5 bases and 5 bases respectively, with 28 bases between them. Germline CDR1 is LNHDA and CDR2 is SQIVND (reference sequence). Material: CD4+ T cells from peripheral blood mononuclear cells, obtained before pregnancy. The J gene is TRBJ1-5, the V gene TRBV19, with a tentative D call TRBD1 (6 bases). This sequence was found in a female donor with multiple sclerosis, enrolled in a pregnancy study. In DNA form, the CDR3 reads TGTGCCAGTAGTGCATCCAGGGGCCCCAATCCCTTAAACTATCAGCCCCAGCATTTT. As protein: CASSASRGPNPLNYQPQHF.